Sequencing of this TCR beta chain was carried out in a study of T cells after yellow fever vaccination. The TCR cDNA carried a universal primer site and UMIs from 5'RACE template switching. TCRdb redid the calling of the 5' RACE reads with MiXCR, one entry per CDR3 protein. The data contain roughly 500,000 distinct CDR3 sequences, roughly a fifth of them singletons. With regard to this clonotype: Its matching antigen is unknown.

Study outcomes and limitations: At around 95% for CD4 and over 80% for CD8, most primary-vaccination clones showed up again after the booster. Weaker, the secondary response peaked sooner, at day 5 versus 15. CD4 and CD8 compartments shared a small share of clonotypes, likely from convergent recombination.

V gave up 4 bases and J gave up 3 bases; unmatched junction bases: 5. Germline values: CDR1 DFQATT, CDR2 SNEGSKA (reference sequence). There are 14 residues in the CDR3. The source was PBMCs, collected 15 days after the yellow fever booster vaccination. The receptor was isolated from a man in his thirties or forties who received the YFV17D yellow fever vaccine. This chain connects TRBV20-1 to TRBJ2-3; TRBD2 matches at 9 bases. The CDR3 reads CSATLAGVTDTQYF. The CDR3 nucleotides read TGCAGTGCTACCTTAGCGGGAGTTACAGATACGCAGTATTTT.